The table lists the clone carrying this T cell receptor beta chain with a few counts. The data derive from a study of blood T cell repertoires in COVID-19. Germline V gives CDR1 SNHLY, CDR2 FYNNEI. V shed 10 bases and J shed 6 bases, with 22 bases lying between them. The CDR3 covers 14 residues. Clones were read by immunoSEQ multiplex PCR, and TCRdb kept only the in-frame ones, dropping some. Of some 150,000 clones listed, 85% to 90% are singletons. The source of this sequence is a woman in her thirties or forties with acute or convalescent COVID-19. The genes are TRBV2 and TRBJ2-7; tentative D call: TRBD1 (6 bases). Sequenced material: peripheral blood. The CDR3 DNA reads as TGTGCCACCAACAGGGCGCTCGGGACGTCCGAGCAGTACTTC. This translates into CATNRALGTSEQYF. Using reference TRBV2 and TRBJ2-7 for the parts outside the CDR3, the full variable domain is EPEVTQTPSHQVTQMGQEVILRCVPISNHLYFYWYRQILGQKVEFLVSFYNNEISEKSEIFDDQFSVERPDGSNFTLKIRSTKLEDSAMYFCATNRALGTSEQYFGPGTRLTVT.